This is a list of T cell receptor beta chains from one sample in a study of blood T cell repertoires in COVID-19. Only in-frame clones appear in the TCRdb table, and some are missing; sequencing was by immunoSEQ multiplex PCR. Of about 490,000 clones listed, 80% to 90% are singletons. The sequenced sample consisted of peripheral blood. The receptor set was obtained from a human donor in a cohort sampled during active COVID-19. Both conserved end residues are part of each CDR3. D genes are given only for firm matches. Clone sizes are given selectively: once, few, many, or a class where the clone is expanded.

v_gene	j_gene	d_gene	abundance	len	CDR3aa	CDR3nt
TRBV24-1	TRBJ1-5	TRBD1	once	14	CATSETGTGQPQHF	TGTGCCACCAGTGAGACAGGGACGGGGCAGCCCCAGCATTTT
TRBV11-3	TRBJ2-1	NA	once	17	CASSLGPTGWPYNEQFF	TGTGCCAGCAGCTTAGGCCCCACAGGGTGGCCCTACAATGAGCAGTTCTTC
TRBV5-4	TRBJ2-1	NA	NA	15	CASSRRGSGDNEQFF	TGTGCCAGCAGCCGAAGAGGTAGCGGAGACAATGAGCAGTTCTTC
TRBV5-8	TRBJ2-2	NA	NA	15	CASSLGQGDTGELFF	TGTGCCAGCAGCTTGGGTCAGGGCGACACCGGGGAGCTGTTTTTT
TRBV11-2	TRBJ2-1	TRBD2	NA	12	CASSLVGGAEFF	TGTGCCAGCAGCTTAGTCGGGGGGGCGGAGTTCTTC
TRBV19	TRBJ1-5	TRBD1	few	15	CASSPTGAPVQPQHF	TGTGCCAGTAGTCCAACAGGGGCCCCGGTTCAGCCCCAGCATTTT
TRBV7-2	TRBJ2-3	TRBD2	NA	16	CASSLGAGEGTDTQYF	TGTGCCAGCAGCTTAGGGGCGGGAGAAGGCACAGATACGCAGTATTTT
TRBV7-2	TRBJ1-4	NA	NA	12	CASSPTVEKLFF	TGTGCCAGCAGCCCGACAGTAGAAAAACTGTTTTTT
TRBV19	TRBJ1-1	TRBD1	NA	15	CASSVGTGGLTEAFF	TGTGCCAGTAGTGTCGGGACAGGGGGCCTGACTGAAGCTTTCTTT
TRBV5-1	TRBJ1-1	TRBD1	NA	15	CASSDRDRGDAEAFF	TGCGCCAGCAGCGACCGGGACAGGGGAGACGCTGAAGCTTTCTTT
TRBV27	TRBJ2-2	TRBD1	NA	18	CASSFGATGGKITGELFF	TGTGCCAGCAGTTTTGGGGCCACAGGGGGGAAGATAACCGGGGAGCTGTTTTTT
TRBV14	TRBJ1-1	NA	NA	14	CASSPLLSGTEAFF	TGTGCCAGCAGCCCCCTTTTATCGGGCACTGAAGCTTTCTTT
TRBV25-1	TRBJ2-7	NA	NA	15	CASSDPGREIYEQYF	TGTGCCAGCAGTGACCCGGGAAGGGAGATCTACGAGCAGTACTTC
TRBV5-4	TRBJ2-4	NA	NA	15	CASSLPGKAKNIQYF	TGTGCCAGCAGCTTGCCGGGGAAAGCCAAAAACATTCAGTACTTC
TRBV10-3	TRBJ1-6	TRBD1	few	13	CAMGDRGDSPLHF	TGTGCCATGGGGGACAGGGGGGATTCACCCCTCCACTTT
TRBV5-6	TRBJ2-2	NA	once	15	CASSLWWNRGGELFF	TGTGCCAGCAGCTTGTGGTGGAACCGGGGCGGGGAGCTGTTTTTT
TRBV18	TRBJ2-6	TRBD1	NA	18	CASSPPWTGLSGANVLTF	TGTGCCAGCTCACCACCTTGGACAGGGCTATCTGGGGCCAACGTCCTGACTTTC
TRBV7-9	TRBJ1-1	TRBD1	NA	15	CASSYLPTGDTEAFF	TGTGCCAGCAGCTACCTACCCACAGGGGACACTGAAGCTTTCTTT
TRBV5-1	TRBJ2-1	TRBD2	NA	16	CASSPERDRSYNEQFF	TGCGCCAGCAGCCCCGAGCGGGATCGGTCCTACAATGAGCAGTTCTTC
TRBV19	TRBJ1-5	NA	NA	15	CASSPQAGLNQPQHF	TGTGCCAGTAGCCCACAGGCAGGCCTTAATCAGCCCCAGCATTTT
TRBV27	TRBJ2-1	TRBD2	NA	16	CASSLSGGNSYNEQFF	TGTGCCAGCAGTTTATCGGGGGGGAACTCCTACAATGAGCAGTTCTTC
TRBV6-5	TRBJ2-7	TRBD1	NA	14	CASSPTGGFYEQYF	TGTGCCAGCAGTCCCACAGGGGGCTTCTACGAGCAGTACTTC
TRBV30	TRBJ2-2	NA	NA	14	CAWSGLRNTGELFF	TGTGCCTGGAGTGGACTACGAAACACCGGGGAGCTGTTTTTT
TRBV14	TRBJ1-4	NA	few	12	CASSQVNEKLFF	TGTGCCAGCAGCCAAGTAAATGAAAAACTGTTTTTT